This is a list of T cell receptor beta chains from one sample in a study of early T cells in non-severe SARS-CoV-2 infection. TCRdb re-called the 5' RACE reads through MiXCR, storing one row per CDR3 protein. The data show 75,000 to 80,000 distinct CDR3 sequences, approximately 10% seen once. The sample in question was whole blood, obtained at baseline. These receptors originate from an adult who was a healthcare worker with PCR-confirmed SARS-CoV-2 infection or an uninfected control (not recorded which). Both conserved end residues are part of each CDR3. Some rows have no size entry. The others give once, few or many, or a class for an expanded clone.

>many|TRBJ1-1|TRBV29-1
CSGGRGTEAFF
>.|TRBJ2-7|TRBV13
CASAPGGYEQYF
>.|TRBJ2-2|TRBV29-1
CSVEGTSGAGGELFF
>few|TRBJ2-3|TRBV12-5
CASGPMTGTDTQYF
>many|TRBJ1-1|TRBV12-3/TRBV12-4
CASSPGVRAFF
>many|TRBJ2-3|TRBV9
CASSLRGGSDTQYF
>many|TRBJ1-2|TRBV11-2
CASSLGGTYGYTF
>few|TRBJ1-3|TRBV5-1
CASSTKTGSGNTIYF
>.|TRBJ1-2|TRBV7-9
CASSLGPVQGDHYGYTF
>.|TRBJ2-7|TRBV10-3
CAISESGRGYEQYF
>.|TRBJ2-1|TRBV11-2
CASSFGTSGGAEKFF
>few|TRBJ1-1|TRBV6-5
CASSPLGEGENTEAFF
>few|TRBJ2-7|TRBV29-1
CSAGTLYEQYF
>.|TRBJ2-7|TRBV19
CASMRKGTGSYEQYF
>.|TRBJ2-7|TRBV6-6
CASSYATSGVHEQYF
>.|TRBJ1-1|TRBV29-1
CSVDAISGAFF
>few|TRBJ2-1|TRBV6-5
CASSRNSGGAFDEQFF
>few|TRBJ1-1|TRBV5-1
CASNLQGANTEAFF
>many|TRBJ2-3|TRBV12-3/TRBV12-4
CASSLAGLAGARTDTQYF
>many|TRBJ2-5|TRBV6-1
CASSEMGRGSQETQYF
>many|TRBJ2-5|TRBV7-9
CASSLVPEYGTQYF
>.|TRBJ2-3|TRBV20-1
CSARKEDTQYF
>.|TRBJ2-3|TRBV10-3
CAIRLAGETDTQYF
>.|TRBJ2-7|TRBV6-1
CASSARGTARDEQYF
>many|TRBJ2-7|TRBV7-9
CASSLLRTGYEQYF
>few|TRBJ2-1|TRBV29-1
CSVERQASSSYNEQFF
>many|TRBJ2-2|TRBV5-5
CASSLMTRGTGELFF
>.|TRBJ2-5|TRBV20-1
CSASMDRVEETQYF
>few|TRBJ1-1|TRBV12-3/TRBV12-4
CASRPDRADTEAFF
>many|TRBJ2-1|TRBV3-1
CASSYSGIEQFF
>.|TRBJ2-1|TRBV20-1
CSARVELGGGPYNEQFF
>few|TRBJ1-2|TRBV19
CASSIPEGQAYGYTF
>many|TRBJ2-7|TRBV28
CASTVAGGFYEQYF
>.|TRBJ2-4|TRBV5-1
CASSLTGGGDNIQYF
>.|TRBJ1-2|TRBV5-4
CASSLPDTSYGYTF
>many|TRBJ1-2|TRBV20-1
CSATPNYGYTF
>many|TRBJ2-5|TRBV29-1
CSGQGRETQYF
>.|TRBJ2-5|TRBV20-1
CSASRGLAQETQYF
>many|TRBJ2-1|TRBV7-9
CASSLFRNEQFF
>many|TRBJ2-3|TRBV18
CASSPPRGEEDTQYF
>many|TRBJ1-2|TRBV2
CASRQDRGGYTF
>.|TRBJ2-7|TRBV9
CASSRGLLSYEQYF
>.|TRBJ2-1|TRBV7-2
CASSLATSGVSYNEQFF
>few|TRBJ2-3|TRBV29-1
CSVESSLPDTQYF
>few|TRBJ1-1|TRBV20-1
CSASPALPGTSVEAFF
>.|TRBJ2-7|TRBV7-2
CASSPHGVNTEQYF
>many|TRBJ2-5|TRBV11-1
CASSRQGPNQETQYF
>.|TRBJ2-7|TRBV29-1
CSVEDPRGGPYEQYF
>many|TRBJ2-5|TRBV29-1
CSVAGSVEETQYF
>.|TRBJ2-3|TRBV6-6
CASSYRREDTQYF
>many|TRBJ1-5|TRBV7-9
CASSYGTGGQPQHF
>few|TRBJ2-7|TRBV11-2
CASSLSSGGAREQYF
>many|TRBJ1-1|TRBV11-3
CASSLEVGAKAFF
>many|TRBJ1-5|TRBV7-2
CASSLHPRGSNQPQHF
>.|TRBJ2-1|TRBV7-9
CATTRTEYNEQFF
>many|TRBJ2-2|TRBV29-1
CSVDTGYTGELFF
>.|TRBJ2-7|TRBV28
CASNSQGFREQYF
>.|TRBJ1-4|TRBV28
CASFSMGEKLFF
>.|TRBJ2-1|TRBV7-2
CASSSPYNEQFF
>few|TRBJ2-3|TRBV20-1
CSVGVRQGAYTQYF